A selection of T cell receptor beta chains follows, all from one sample in a study of cytomegalovirus exposure and HLA in healthy donors. Method: immunoSEQ multiplex PCR; TCRdb's copy keeps in-frame clones and lacks some. The profile covers 200,000 to 300,000 clones, with about four fifths appearing a single time and 5% to 6.5% taken by the ten largest. Sequenced sample: PBMCs. The source of these receptors is a woman aged 40 to 50 in good health and CMV-seropositive. Each CDR3 is given with its conserved first and last residue. A D gene is named only where the DNA matches it firmly. Size tells how often a clone was seen (once, few, many) or the class of an expanded clone, and some rows leave it out.

J gene | D gene | V gene | clone size | CDR3 protein | CDR3 DNA
TRBJ2-7 | NA | TRBV6-6 | NA | CASSILGVDLVGEQYF | TGTGCCAGCAGTATCCTCGGGGTCGACTTAGTCGGCGAGCAGTACTTC
TRBJ2-5 | TRBD2 | TRBV4-1 | NA | CASSRTSGGAVETQYF | TGCGCCAGCAGCCGTACTAGCGGGGGGGCGGTGGAGACCCAGTACTTC
TRBJ2-1 | TRBD1 | TRBV11-3 | NA | CASSPRTGSYNEQFF | TGTGCCAGCAGCCCCCGGACAGGAAGCTACAATGAGCAGTTCTTC
TRBJ1-5 | NA | TRBV19 | NA | CASSIGPTGIDQPQHF | TGTGCCAGTAGTATAGGCCCGACAGGCATTGATCAGCCCCAGCATTTT
TRBJ2-7 | NA | TRBV7-2 | NA | CASSSVAGFEQYF | TGTGCCAGCAGCTCAGTGGCCGGGTTCGAGCAGTACTTC
TRBJ2-1 | TRBD2 | TRBV5-1 | NA | CASSLEAGGRDEQFF | TGCGCCAGCAGCTTGGAAGCGGGGGGGCGGGATGAGCAGTTCTTC
TRBJ1-5 | TRBD1 | TRBV16 | NA | CASSLWGDRDQPQHF | TGTGCCAGCAGCCTATGGGGGGACAGGGATCAGCCCCAGCATTTT
TRBJ1-4 | TRBD1 | TRBV7-2 | NA | CASSSRGQGANEKLFF | TGTGCCAGCAGCTCACGAGGACAGGGGGCGAATGAAAAACTGTTTTTT
TRBJ2-7 | NA | TRBV29-1 | once | CSVEDARGPSYEQYF | TGCAGCGTTGAAGATGCGCGGGGACCCTCCTACGAGCAGTACTTC
TRBJ2-7 | TRBD1 | TRBV6-6 | NA | CASCSGQTYEQYF | TGTGCCAGTTGCTCGGGACAGACCTACGAGCAGTACTTC
TRBJ2-5 | NA | TRBV9 | NA | CASSVGAGAYSGGTQYF | TGTGCCAGCAGCGTAGGGGCGGGGGCCTACTCCGGAGGGACCCAGTACTTC
TRBJ1-2 | NA | TRBV7-6 | NA | CASSLGTGYGYTF | TGTGCCAGCAGCCTGGGAACAGGCTATGGCTACACCTTC